This TCR beta chain appears in the sequencing data of a study of blood T cell repertoires in COVID-19. CDR1 is SQVTM, CDR2 ANQGSEA, per germline. This CDR3 region has 12 residues. Trimming took 7 bases from V and 6 from J, leaving 12 bases between them. Profiling relied on immunoSEQ multiplex PCR, and the TCRdb table lists in-frame clones only, not all of them. The table lists some 300,000 clones, more than 85% of them singletons. The sequence derives from a man aged 65-85 years with acute or convalescent COVID-19. Sequencing was carried out using peripheral blood. The chain recombines TRBV29-1 with TRBJ1-4; D perhaps matches TRBD1 (6 bases). The CDR3 protein is CSATGSDEKLFF. In DNA form, the CDR3 reads TGCAGCGCTACAGGGTCGGATGAAAAACTGTTTTTT.